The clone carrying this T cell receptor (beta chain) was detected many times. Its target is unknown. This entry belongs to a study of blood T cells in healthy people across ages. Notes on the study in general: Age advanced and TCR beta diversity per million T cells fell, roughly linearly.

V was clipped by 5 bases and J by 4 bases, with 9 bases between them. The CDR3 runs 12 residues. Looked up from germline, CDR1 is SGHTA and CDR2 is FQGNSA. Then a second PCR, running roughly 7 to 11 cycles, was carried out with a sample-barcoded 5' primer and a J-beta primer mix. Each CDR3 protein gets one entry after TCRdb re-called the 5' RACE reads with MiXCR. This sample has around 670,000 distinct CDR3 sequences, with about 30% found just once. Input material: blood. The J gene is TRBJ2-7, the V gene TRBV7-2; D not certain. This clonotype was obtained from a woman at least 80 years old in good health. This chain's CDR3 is CASSPNTYEQYF. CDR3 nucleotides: TGTGCCAGCAGCCCGAACACGTACGAGCAGTACTTC. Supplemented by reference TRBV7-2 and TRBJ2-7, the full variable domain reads GAGVSQSPSNKVTEKGKDVELRCDPISGHTALYWYRQSLGQGLEFLIYFQGNSAPDKSGLPSDRFSAERTGGSVSTLTIQRTQQEDSAVYLCASSPNTYEQYFGPGTRLTVT.